Presented here are 30 T cell receptor beta chains from one specimen sequenced in a study of shared clonotypes between healthy human individuals. Repertoires were generated with immunoSEQ multiplex PCR, while TCRdb's copy carries only in-frame clones and drops some. The profile shows some 700,000 clones, about 90% of them singletons. Sequencing used memory CD8+ T cells from PBMCs. Subset of the sample: CD45RO+ cells pooled with CCR7-negative TemRA cells. Receptors were obtained from a young man in good health. Some clones in this sample may be carry-over from other donors' samples.

The chain has TRBV6-5 and TRBJ2-7, with 7 nucleotides matching TRBD1. CDR1 is MNHEY and CDR2 is SVGAGI in the germline V gene. This CDR3 has 15 residues. V gave up 2 bases and J gave up 8 bases; unmatched junction bases: 12. The CDR3 DNA reads as TGTGCCAGCAGTTACACAACCGGGACAGCAATCCAGCAGTACTTC. As protein: CASSYTTGTAIQQYF.

The V and J genes are TRBV28 and TRBJ2-1; the D is unclear. V was clipped by 4 bases and J by 0 bases, with 10 bases between them. The germline CDR1 and CDR2 sequences are MDHEN and SYDVKM. This CDR3 contains 15 residues. The chain's CDR3 is CASSSDLSSYNEQFF. CDR3 DNA sequence: TGTGCCAGCAGTTCCGACTTGAGCTCCTACAATGAGCAGTTCTTC.

Of note for this clone: One base separates it from a far larger clone, so it is likely a read error. V and J are TRBV11-2 and TRBJ2-7; tentatively, D is TRBD2 (6 bases). Trimming cost V 3 bases and J 6 bases, with 9 bases left between them. This CDR3 has 12 amino acids. CDR1 SGHAT and CDR2 FQNNGV come from the germline V gene. The CDR3 DNA reads as TGTGCCAGCAGCTTCGGAGGGGCCGAGCAGTACTTC. As protein: CASSFGGAEQYF.

This sequence joins TRBV15 and TRBJ2-5, with D unresolved. Matching the DNA end better, TRBJ2-7 makes the J call doubtful. Germline V gene lookup returns CDR1 LNHNV and CDR2 YYDKDF (reference sequence). This CDR3 comprises 13 residues. The CDR3 loop is CATSRGAGDEQYF. The CDR3 coding sequence is TGTGCCACCAGCAGAGGGGCTGGCGACGAGCAGTACTTC.

V and J are TRBV19 and TRBJ1-4; 11 nucleotides align to TRBD1. V shed 6 bases and J 2 bases; nucleotides not matched to a gene: 14. Germline V CDR1 and CDR2: LNHDA, SQIVND (reference sequence). The CDR3 is 19 residues long. CDR3 sequence: CASSTEGQGESQTNEKLFF. The CDR3 region has the DNA TGTGCCAGTAGCACGGAGGGACAGGGGGAAAGTCAGACTAATGAAAAACTGTTTTTT. The whole variable domain, filled in from reference TRBV19 and TRBJ1-4, reads DGGITQSPKYLFRKEGQNVTLSCEQNLNHDAMYWYRQDPGQGLRLIYYSQIVNDFQKGDIAEGYSVSREKKESFPLTVTSAQKNPTAFYLCASSTEGQGESQTNEKLFFGSGTQLSVL.

As regards this clone: This may be a read error: a much more frequent sequence differs by one nucleotide. The V and J genes are TRBV2 and TRBJ2-6; the D gene is possibly TRBD1 (5 bases). The V end lost 1 base, the J end lost 2 bases, and 6 bases lay between the germline ends. This CDR3 comprises 15 residues. Germline V lookup: CDR1 SNHLY, CDR2 FYNNEI. Here the CDR3 reads CASSEGGPGANVLTF. The CDR3 coding sequence is TGTGCCAGCAGTGAAGGGGGCCCTGGGGCCAACGTCCTGACTTTC.

This chain joins TRBV28 and TRBJ1-1; TRBD1 might be the D (6 bases). Trimming took off 2 bases at V and 5 bases at J, with 15 bases between the two ends. The length of the CDR3 is 15 residues. Germline CDR1 is MDHEN and CDR2 is SYDVKM. Here the CDR3 DNA reads TGTGCCAGCAGTTTAGAGGACAGCTCTTATACTGAAGCTTTCTTT. Its translation: CASSLEDSSYTEAFF.

The chain's CDR3 is CASSLSLLPGGDTQYF. The CDR3 region has the DNA TGTGCCAGCAGCTTAAGCCTTCTCCCGGGAGGGGATACGCAGTATTTT. This sequence joins TRBV7-9 and TRBJ2-3; 8 nucleotides match TRBD2. Trimming at V came to 2 bases and at J to 6 bases, leaving 10 bases not matched to a gene. The germline gives CDR1 SEHNR, CDR2 FQNEAQ (reference sequence). The CDR3 is made up of 16 amino acids.

This clone was seen once. The chain combines TRBV6-9 with TRBJ1-1; TRBD1 matches 8 bases. This CDR3 is built from 17 residues. Looked up from germline, CDR1 is MNHGY and CDR2 is SVAAGI. Trimming took 4 bases from V and 6 from J; bases not matched to a gene: 16. CDR3 loop: CASSSPGTGIKAPEAFF. As DNA, the CDR3 is TGTGCCAGCAGTTCTCCCGGGACAGGAATTAAGGCCCCTGAAGCTTTCTTT.

This chain links TRBV5-6 with TRBJ2-1; the match to TRBD2 covers 9 bases. CDR1 and CDR2 from the germline V gene are SGHDT and YYEEEE. The J segment lost 3 bases and the V segment lost 6 bases, leaving 7 bases of the junction unmatched. CDR3 length: 15 residues. The CDR3 region is CASNGRLAVYNEQFF. The DNA of the CDR3 is TGTGCCAGCAACGGCAGACTAGCGGTCTACAATGAGCAGTTCTTC.

The chain couples TRBV4-1 to TRBJ2-1; 8 nucleotides align to TRBD2. The trim removed 1 base at V and 4 bases at J, leaving 9 bases unmatched. This CDR3 is 17 amino acids long. Germline V gives CDR1 MGHRA, CDR2 YSYEKL. As DNA, the CDR3 is TGCGCCAGCAGCCAAGTTATAGCGGGACAAAGGTACAATGAGCAGTTCTTC. This translates into CASSQVIAGQRYNEQFF.

Notes on this clone: Other DNA sequences in this specimen translate into the identical CDR3. V usage is TRBV27 and J usage is TRBJ2-7; D gene ambiguous. The length of the CDR3 is 13 residues. Trimming pared 3 bases from V and 2 bases from J, leaving 8 bases between. Germline CDR1 MNHEY, CDR2 SMNVEV (reference sequence). CDR3 in amino acids: CASSFGVAYEQYF. The CDR3 DNA is TGTGCCAGCAGTTTTGGAGTGGCCTACGAGCAGTACTTC.

V and J are TRBV27 and TRBJ2-3; no clear D. The germline V gene has CDR1 MNHEY and CDR2 SMNVEV (reference sequence). V dropped 2 bases and J dropped 2 bases, with 8 bases sitting between them. This CDR3 contains 14 residues. The CDR3 DNA reads TGTGCCAGCAGTTTAAGGTCATCCACAGATACGCAGTATTTT. Amino acid sequence: CASSLRSSTDTQYF.

The V call is TRBV11-3, the J call TRBJ1-1; D might be TRBD1 (6 bases). The CDR3 spans 14 residues. V was clipped by 5 bases and J by 1 base, with 11 bases between them. CDR1 is SGHNT, CDR2 YENEEA, per germline. CDR3 loop: CASSLAGANTEAFF. CDR3 bases: TGTGCCAGCAGCCTAGCAGGGGCGAACACTGAAGCTTTCTTT.

The gene calls are TRBV6-5 and TRBJ1-2; D is unclear. The CDR3 length is 15 residues. V lost 7 bases and J 3 bases, leaving 18 bases between the germline ends. The germline V gene encodes CDR1 MNHEY and CDR2 SVGAGI. CDR3 sequence (DNA): TGTGCCAGCAATCCCGGACGGCTGCTTGACTATGGCTACACCTTC. It translates to CASNPGRLLDYGYTF.

Concerning this clone: In the same sample, other DNA sequences code for this CDR3. The rearrangement uses TRBV27 and TRBJ2-5; unclear D gene. The ends were cut back, 3 bases at V and 4 bases at J, with 12 bases in the middle. This CDR3 region has 14 residues. Germline loops: CDR1 MNHEY, CDR2 SMNVEV (reference sequence). CDR3 residues: CASSFRRLGETQYF. DNA of the CDR3: TGTGCCAGCAGTTTCCGCCGCCTCGGAGAGACCCAGTACTTC.

The gene calls are TRBV4-1 and TRBJ2-3; the D gene is possibly TRBD2 (6 bases). Germline lookup yields CDR1 MGHRA and CDR2 YSYEKL. V dropped 1 base and J dropped 5 bases, with 28 bases sitting between them. This CDR3 has 20 residues. CDR3 in amino acids: CASSQAIGLGRRDGGDTQYF. The CDR3 DNA sequence: TGCGCCAGCAGCCAAGCAATTGGGTTGGGCCGGAGGGACGGAGGAGATACGCAGTATTTT.

The chain carries TRBV2 and TRBJ2-7, with D maybe TRBD2 (6 bases). Trimming took 1 base from V and 2 from J, leaving 12 bases between them. This CDR3 contains 15 residues. Germline assignment: CDR1 SNHLY and CDR2 FYNNEI. The CDR3 region has the DNA TGTGCCAGCAGTGAAGGTCTAGCGCGGGCCTACGAGCAGTACTTC. Protein product: CASSEGLARAYEQYF.

This clone occurred a few times. The chain recombines TRBV19 with TRBJ1-2; D is perhaps TRBD1 (5 bases). The CDR3 covers 16 residues. Germline-derived CDR1 and CDR2 are LNHDA and SQIVND (reference sequence). V dropped 10 bases and J dropped 5 bases, with 26 bases sitting between them. Here the CDR3 DNA reads TGTGCCACACTCCACGATCAGGGCTCCCGATGGTATGGCTACACCTTC. Residues: CATLHDQGSRWYGYTF. The variable domain in full, completed from reference TRBV19 and TRBJ1-2, reads DGGITQSPKYLFRKEGQNVTLSCEQNLNHDAMYWYRQDPGQGLRLIYYSQIVNDFQKGDIAEGYSVSREKKESFPLTVTSAQKNPTAFYLCATLHDQGSRWYGYTFGSGTRLTVV.

About this clone itself: Other DNA sequences in the same sample also yield this CDR3. The rearrangement links TRBV6-5 to TRBJ1-2; weak D call: TRBD1 (6 bases). Between the trimmed V and J ends, which lost 0 bases and 2 bases, there was a span of 7 bases. Germline CDR1 and CDR2: MNHEY and SVGAGI. The CDR3 runs to 14 residues. CDR3 DNA: TGTGCCAGCAGTTACTCTACAGGGAACTATGGCTACACCTTC. Translated, it gives CASSYSTGNYGYTF.

The rearrangement joins TRBV28 to TRBJ1-5; possibly TRBD1 for D (6 bases). Germline CDR1 reads MDHEN; CDR2 reads SYDVKM. The V and J ends lost 7 bases and 6 bases respectively, with 19 bases between them. This CDR3 is built from 15 residues. The CDR3 reads CASTLGGAEGQPQHF. In nucleotides, the CDR3 is TGTGCCAGCACCCTGGGGGGGGCGGAGGGTCAGCCCCAGCATTTT.

The chain uses TRBV27 and TRBJ1-4; a weak D match, TRBD1 (5 bases). The V end was cut by 6 bases, the J end by 5 bases, with 16 bases between. CDR3 length: 15 residues. Germline V gene sequence: CDR1 MNHEY, CDR2 SMNVEV (reference sequence). This CDR3 is CASRFGGEGNEKLFF. As DNA, the CDR3 is TGTGCCAGCAGGTTTGGCGGTGAGGGGAATGAAAAACTGTTTTTT.

This clone was detected only once. This chain connects TRBV6-5 to TRBJ2-1; no definite D call. This CDR3 is built from 11 residues. CDR1 and CDR2 from the germline V gene are MNHEY and SVGAGI. With 4 bases removed from V and 12 bases from J, the gap between germline ends came to 10 bases. CDR3: CASSSPKGQFF. DNA of the CDR3: TGTGCCAGCAGTTCTCCGAAAGGGCAGTTCTTC.

The rearrangement joins TRBV6-5 to TRBJ2-7; 7 nucleotides match TRBD2. Germline V CDR1 and CDR2: MNHEY, SVGAGI. V was clipped by 6 bases and J by 2 bases; unmatched bases: 10. The CDR3 has 15 amino acids. CDR3 sequence reads: CASSLSPSGTYEQYF. CDR3 nucleotides: TGTGCCAGCAGCCTTAGCCCAAGCGGGACCTACGAGCAGTACTTC.

The rearrangement joins TRBV2 to TRBJ2-2, with 10 bases aligning to TRBD2. Unmatched junction bases numbered 7, after V lost 6 bases and J lost 6 bases. Germline-derived CDR1 and CDR2 are SNHLY and FYNNEI. CDR3 size: 15 residues. The DNA of the CDR3 is TGTGCCAGCAGCCGACCTAGCGGGAGCGCCGGGGAGCTGTTTTTT. It codes for CASSRPSGSAGELFF.

The chain uses TRBV10-1 and TRBJ1-3; D ambiguous. V was cut by 5 bases and J by 4 bases, with 9 bases left in between. Germline assignment: CDR1 WNHNN and CDR2 SYGVQD (reference sequence). The CDR3 spans 13 residues. CDR3 amino acids: CASSPGAGNTIYF. Here the CDR3 DNA reads TGCGCCAGCAGTCCCGGTGCCGGAAACACCATATATTTT.

This clone was observed once. V usage is TRBV27 and J usage is TRBJ2-7, with 9 nucleotides matching TRBD2. Germline lookup yields CDR1 MNHEY and CDR2 SMNVEV (reference sequence). J was trimmed by 3 bases and V by 8 bases; bases with no gene match: 11. The CDR3 is 15 amino acids. The CDR3, as DNA: TGTGCCAGCTCGGGCTCGGCGGGAGGGATCTACGAGCAGTACTTC. It translates to CASSGSAGGIYEQYF.

This chain uses TRBV29-1 with TRBJ1-3, with D unresolved. The CDR3 covers 11 residues. CDR1 is SQVTM and CDR2 is ANQGSEA in the germline V gene. V was cut by 7 bases and J by 4 bases, with 8 bases left in between. In nucleotides, the CDR3 is TGCAGCGGGGAGAGGGGAAACACCATATATTTT. Encoded protein: CSGERGNTIYF. Supplemented by reference TRBV29-1 and TRBJ1-3, the full variable domain reads SAVISQKPSRDICQRGTSLTIQCQVDSQVTMMFWYRQQPGQSLTLIATANQGSEATYESGFVIDKFPISRPNLTFSTLTVSNMSPEDSSIYLCSGERGNTIYFGEGSWLTVV.

The V gene is TRBV2, the J gene TRBJ2-7; D remains ambiguous. Germline CDR1 SNHLY, CDR2 FYNNEI. This CDR3 region has 17 residues. V shed 4 bases and J shed 0 bases, with 19 bases lying between them. The CDR3 nucleotides are TGTGCCAGCAGTGTGGGAACTCCTTACTCGAGCTCCTACGAGCAGTACTTC. Protein: CASSVGTPYSSSYEQYF.

About this clone: This sample includes further DNA sequences coding for the same CDR3. The J gene is TRBJ2-1, the V gene TRBV9; D gene unclear. V was pared by 2 bases and J by 0 bases, with 6 bases between. The CDR3 covers 14 residues. Germline CDR1 reads SGDLS; CDR2 reads YYNGEE. CDR3 residues: CASSVGDSYNEQFF. The CDR3 region has the DNA TGTGCCAGCAGCGTCGGAGACTCCTACAATGAGCAGTTCTTC.